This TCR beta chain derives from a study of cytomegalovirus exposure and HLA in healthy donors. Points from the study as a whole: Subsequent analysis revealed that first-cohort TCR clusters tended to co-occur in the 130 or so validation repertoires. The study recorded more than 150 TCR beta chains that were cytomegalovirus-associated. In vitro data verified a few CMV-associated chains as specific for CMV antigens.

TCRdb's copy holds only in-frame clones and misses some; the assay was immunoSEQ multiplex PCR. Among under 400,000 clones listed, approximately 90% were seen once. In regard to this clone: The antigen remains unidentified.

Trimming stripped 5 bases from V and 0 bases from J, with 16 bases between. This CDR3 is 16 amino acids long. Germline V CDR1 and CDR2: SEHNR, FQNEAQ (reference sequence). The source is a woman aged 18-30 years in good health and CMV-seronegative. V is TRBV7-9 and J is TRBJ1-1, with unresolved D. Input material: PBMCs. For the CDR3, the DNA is TGTGCCAGCAGCCCACCCTCGGTCTTCTTGAACACTGAAGCTTTCTTT. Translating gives CASSPPSVFLNTEAFF.